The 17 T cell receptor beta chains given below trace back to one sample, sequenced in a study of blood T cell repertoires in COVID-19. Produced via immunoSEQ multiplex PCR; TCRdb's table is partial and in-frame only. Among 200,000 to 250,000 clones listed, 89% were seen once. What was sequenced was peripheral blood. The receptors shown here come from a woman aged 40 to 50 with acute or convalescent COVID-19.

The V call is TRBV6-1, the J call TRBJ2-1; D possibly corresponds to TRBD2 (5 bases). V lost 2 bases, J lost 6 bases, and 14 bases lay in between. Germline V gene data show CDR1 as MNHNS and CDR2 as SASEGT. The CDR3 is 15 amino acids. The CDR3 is CASSELGASGNEQFF. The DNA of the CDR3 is TGTGCCAGCAGTGAACTGGGAGCTTCTGGCAATGAGCAGTTCTTC.

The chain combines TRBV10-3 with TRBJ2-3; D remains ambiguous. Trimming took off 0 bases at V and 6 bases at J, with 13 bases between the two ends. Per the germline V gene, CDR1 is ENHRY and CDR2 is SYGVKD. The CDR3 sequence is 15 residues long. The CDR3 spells CAISESELASDTQYF. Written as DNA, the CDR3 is TGTGCCATCAGTGAGTCGGAATTAGCCAGCGATACGCAGTATTTT.

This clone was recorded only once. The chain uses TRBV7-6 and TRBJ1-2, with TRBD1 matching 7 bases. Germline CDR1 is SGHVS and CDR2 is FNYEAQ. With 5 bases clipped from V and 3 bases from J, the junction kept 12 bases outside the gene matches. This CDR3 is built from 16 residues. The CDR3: CASSPDGTDLYYGYTF. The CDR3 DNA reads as TGTGCCAGCAGCCCAGACGGGACAGACCTATACTATGGCTACACCTTC.

The CDR3 loop is CASSGGTSTDTQYF. The CDR3, as DNA: TGTGCCAGCAGCGGAGGAACTAGCACAGATACGCAGTATTTT. This sequence joins TRBV9 and TRBJ2-3; no firm D call. The CDR3 covers 14 residues. Germline CDR1 is SGDLS and CDR2 is YYNGEE. Trimming took off 3 bases at V and 0 bases at J, with 8 bases between the two ends. The whole variable domain, remainder taken from reference TRBV9 and TRBJ2-3, is DSGVTQTPKHLITATGQRVTLRCSPRSGDLSVYWYQQSLDQGLQFLIQYYNGEERAKGNILERFSAQQFPDLHSELNLSSLELGDSALYFCASSGGTSTDTQYFGPGTRLTVL.

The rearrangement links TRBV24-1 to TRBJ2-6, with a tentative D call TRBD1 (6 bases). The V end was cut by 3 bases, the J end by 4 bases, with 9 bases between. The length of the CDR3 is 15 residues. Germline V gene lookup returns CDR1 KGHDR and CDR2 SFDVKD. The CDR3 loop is CATSDTGPGANVLTF. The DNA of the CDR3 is TGTGCCACCAGTGATACAGGGCCCGGGGCCAACGTCCTGACTTTC.

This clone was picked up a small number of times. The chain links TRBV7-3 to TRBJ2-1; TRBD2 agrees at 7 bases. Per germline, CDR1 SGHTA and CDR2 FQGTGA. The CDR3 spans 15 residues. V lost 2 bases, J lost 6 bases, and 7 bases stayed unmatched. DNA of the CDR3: TGTGCCAGCAGCTTACAACCCGGGACTACCAATGAGCAGTTCTTC. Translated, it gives CASSLQPGTTNEQFF.

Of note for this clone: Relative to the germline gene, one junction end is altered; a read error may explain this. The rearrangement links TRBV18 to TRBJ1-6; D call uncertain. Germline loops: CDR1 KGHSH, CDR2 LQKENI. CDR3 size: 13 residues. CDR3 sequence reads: CASLPDFNSPLHF. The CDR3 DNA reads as TGTGCCAGCTTACCAGACTTCAATTCACCCCTCCACTTT.

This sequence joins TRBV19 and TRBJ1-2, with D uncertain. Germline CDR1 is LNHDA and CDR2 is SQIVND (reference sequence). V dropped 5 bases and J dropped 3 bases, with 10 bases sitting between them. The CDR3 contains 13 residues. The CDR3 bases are TGTGCCAGTAGTCCGAGACTCTACTATGGCTACACCTTC. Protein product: CASSPRLYYGYTF.

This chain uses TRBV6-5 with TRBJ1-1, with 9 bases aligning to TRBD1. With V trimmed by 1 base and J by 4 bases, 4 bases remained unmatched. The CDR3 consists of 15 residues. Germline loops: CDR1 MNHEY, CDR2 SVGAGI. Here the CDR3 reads CASSYLDRGRTEAFF. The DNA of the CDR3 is TGTGCCAGCAGTTACTTGGACAGGGGCCGCACTGAAGCTTTCTTT.

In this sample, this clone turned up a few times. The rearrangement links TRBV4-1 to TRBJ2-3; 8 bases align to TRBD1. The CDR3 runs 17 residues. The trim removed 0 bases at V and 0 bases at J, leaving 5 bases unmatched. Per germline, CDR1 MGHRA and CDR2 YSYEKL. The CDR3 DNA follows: TGCGCCAGCAGCCAAGATAGGACAGGGTTGAGCACAGATACGCAGTATTTT. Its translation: CASSQDRTGLSTDTQYF.

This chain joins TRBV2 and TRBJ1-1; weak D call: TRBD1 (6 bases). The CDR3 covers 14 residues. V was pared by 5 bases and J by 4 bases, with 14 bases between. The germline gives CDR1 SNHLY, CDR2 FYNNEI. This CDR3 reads CASSFTQGSTEAFF. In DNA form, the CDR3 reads TGTGCCAGCAGTTTTACCCAGGGGAGCACTGAAGCTTTCTTT.

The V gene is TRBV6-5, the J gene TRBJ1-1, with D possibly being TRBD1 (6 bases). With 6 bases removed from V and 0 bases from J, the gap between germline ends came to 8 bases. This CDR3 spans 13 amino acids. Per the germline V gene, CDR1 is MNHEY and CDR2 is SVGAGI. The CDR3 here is CASSRQVNTEAFF. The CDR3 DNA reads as TGTGCCAGCAGCCGACAGGTGAACACTGAAGCTTTCTTT.

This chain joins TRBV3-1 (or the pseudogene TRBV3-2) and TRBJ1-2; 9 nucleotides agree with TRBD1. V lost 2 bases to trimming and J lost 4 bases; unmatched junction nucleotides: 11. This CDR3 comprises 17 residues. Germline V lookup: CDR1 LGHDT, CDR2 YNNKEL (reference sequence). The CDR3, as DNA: TGTGCCAGCAGCCAATCTCCGGGACAGGGTATTAGCTATGGCTACACCTTC. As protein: CASSQSPGQGISYGYTF.

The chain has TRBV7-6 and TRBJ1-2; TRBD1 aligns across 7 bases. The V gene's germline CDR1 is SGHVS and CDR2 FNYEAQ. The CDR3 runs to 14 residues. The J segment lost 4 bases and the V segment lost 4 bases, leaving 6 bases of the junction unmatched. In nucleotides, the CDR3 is TGTGCCAGCAGCTCCATTAAGGGGGCCTATGGCTACACCTTC. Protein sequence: CASSSIKGAYGYTF.

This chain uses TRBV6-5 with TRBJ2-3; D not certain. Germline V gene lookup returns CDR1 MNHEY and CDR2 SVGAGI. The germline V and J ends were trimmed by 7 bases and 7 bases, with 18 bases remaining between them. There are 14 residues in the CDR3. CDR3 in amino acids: CASTTVLSPYTQYF. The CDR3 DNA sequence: TGTGCCAGCACCACAGTACTGAGTCCCTATACGCAGTATTTT.

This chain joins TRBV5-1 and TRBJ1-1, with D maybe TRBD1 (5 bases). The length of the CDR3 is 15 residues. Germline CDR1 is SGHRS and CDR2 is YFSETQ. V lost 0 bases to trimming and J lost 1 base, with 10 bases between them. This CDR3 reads CASSLGAGGNTEAFF. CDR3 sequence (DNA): TGCGCCAGCAGCTTGGGGGCCGGGGGGAACACTGAAGCTTTCTTT.

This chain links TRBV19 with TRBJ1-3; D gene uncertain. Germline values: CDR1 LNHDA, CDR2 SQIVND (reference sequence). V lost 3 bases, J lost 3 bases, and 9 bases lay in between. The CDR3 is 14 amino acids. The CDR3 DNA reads TGTGCCAGTAGTATTGAGAGCTTTGGAAACACCATATATTTT. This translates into CASSIESFGNTIYF.